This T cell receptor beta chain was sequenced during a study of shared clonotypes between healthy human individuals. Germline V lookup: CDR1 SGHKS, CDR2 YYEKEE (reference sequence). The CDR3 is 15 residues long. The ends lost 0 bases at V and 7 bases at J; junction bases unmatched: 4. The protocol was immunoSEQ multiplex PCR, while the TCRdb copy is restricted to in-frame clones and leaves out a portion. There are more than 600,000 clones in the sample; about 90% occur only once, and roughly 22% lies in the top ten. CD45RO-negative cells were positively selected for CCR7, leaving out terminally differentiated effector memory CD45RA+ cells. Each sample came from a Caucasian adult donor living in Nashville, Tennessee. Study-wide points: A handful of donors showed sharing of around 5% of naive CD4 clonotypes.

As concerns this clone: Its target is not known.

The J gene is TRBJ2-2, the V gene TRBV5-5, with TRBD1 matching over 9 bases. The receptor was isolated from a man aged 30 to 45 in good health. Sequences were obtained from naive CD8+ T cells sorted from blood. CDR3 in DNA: TGTGCCAGCAGCTTGGGGGACAGGGAGGTCGGGGAGCTGTTTTTT. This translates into CASSLGDREVGELFF. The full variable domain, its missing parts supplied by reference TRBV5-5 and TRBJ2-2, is DAGVTQSPTHLIKTRGQQVTLRCSPISGHKSVSWYQQVLGQGPQFIFQYYEKEERGRGNFPDRFSARQFPNYSSELNVNALLLGDSALYLCASSLGDREVGELFFGEGSRLTVL.